The 12 T cell receptor beta chains listed next were all sequenced from one sample in a study of naive and memory T cell subsets. Findings and limits, study-wide: Especially in CD8 cells, naive repertoires contained a few larger clonotypes, possibly CD45RA-re-expressing memory cells.

Both TRBC1 and TRBC2 were covered by a beta constant-region primer of two equimolar oligonucleotides. Ligated cDNA was amplified by four rounds of PCR with nested alpha and beta constant-region primers and SP2. MiXCR, run by TCRdb on the UMI-ligation and nested PCR reads, gives a single entry per CDR3 protein. The sample contains about 150,000 distinct CDR3 sequences, about 20% of which appear only once. These TCRs' antigens remain unknown. Sequencing used naive CD4+ T cells from blood. These receptors came from a human donor in good health.

This clonotype occurred a few times. V is TRBV12-3 or TRBV12-4 and J is TRBJ1-3; D remains ambiguous. The CDR3 is 15 amino acids. Trimming took off 3 bases at V and 0 bases at J, with 9 bases between the two ends. This CDR3 reads CASSFPRGSGNTIYF. DNA of the CDR3: TGTGCCAGCAGTTTCCCTCGGGGCTCTGGAAACACCATATATTTT.

The chain is built from TRBV20-1 and TRBJ2-7, with 12 bases fitting TRBD2. Germline CDR1 and CDR2: DFQATT and SNEGSKA (reference sequence). V lost 3 bases to trimming and J lost 2 bases; unmatched junction nucleotides: 5. The CDR3 extends over 15 amino acids. The CDR3, as DNA: TGCAGTGCTAGGGATTCTAGCGGGAGGGCCTACGAGCAGTACTTC. Its translation: CSARDSSGRAYEQYF.

The chain joins TRBV6-5 to TRBJ2-7, with a possible D match to TRBD2 (6 bases). This CDR3 comprises 12 residues. V was trimmed by 4 bases and J by 6 bases, leaving 10 bases between them. Germline assignment: CDR1 MNHEY and CDR2 SVGAGI. CDR3 sequence (DNA): TGTGCCAGCAGTTTGGGGAGGAGCGAGCAGTACTTC. This translates into CASSLGRSEQYF.

The CDR3 DNA reads as TGCGCCAGCAGCCCGGGTCTAGCTCTCACCTCCAAAAACATTCAGTACTTC. This sequence encodes CASSPGLALTSKNIQYF. The chain joins TRBV4-1 to TRBJ2-4; TRBD2 is a possible D gene (5 bases). V shed 4 bases and J shed 2 bases, with 18 bases lying between them. The CDR3 has 17 residues. The V gene's germline CDR1 is MGHRA and CDR2 YSYEKL.

The V gene is TRBV4-1, the J gene TRBJ2-3; 10 bases fit TRBD2. The V gene end was trimmed by 1 base and the J gene end by 5 bases; junction bases not matched to a gene: 6. Looked up from germline, CDR1 is MGHRA and CDR2 is YSYEKL. The CDR3 totals 16 residues. Here the CDR3 reads CASSQVAASGGDTQYF. The CDR3, as DNA: TGCGCCAGCAGCCAAGTTGCGGCTAGCGGGGGAGATACGCAGTATTTT.

This clonotype was detected a few times. The rearrangement joins TRBV3-1 to TRBJ2-1, with D unresolved. This CDR3 has 13 residues. Germline CDR1 reads LGHDT; CDR2 reads YNNKEL (reference sequence). The V end lost 1 base, the J end lost 7 bases, and 8 bases lay between the germline ends. The CDR3 spells CASSQAVLNEQFF. The DNA of the CDR3 is TGTGCCAGCAGCCAAGCAGTATTGAATGAGCAGTTCTTC.

The chain is built from TRBV6-6 and TRBJ2-7, with a weak D call TRBD1 (6 bases). The ends were cut back, 6 bases at V and 4 bases at J, with 10 bases in the middle. The CDR3 is 12 residues long. The germline V gene encodes CDR1 MNHNY and CDR2 SVGAGI (reference sequence). CDR3 protein: CASRPQGYEQYF. The CDR3 DNA sequence: TGTGCCAGCAGGCCCCAGGGGTACGAGCAGTACTTC.

This clonotype has just a few counts. The chain has TRBV20-1 and TRBJ1-1; D call uncertain. Trimming removed 3 bases at V and 1 base at J, with 6 bases between. Per germline, CDR1 DFQATT and CDR2 SNEGSKA (reference sequence). The CDR3 loop spans 12 amino acids. The CDR3 coding sequence is TGCAGTGCTAGTCGCCCGAACACTGAAGCTTTCTTT. This sequence encodes CSASRPNTEAFF.

This clonotype was detected ten times or more. The chain uses TRBV6-5 and TRBJ1-5; maybe TRBD1 (5 bases). The CDR3 spans 17 residues. Per the germline V gene, CDR1 is MNHEY and CDR2 is SVGAGI. The ends were cut back, 1 base at V and 9 bases at J, with 22 bases in the middle. CDR3 nucleotides: TGTGCCAGCAGTTACTGGGCCCGGGAGGGGCACAGGAGGCCCCAGCATTTT. The encoded protein is CASSYWAREGHRRPQHF.

The V call is TRBV28, the J call TRBJ1-5; D is possibly TRBD1 (5 bases). The CDR3 consists of 14 residues. V lost 3 bases and J lost 7, with 13 bases in between. Germline values: CDR1 MDHEN, CDR2 SYDVKM. The CDR3 here is CASSFGGLRQPQHF. The CDR3 bases are TGTGCCAGCAGTTTTGGGGGTCTTCGGCAGCCCCAGCATTTT.

The V gene is TRBV4-3, the J gene TRBJ1-6, with TRBD1 matching over 9 bases. V shed 4 bases and J 7 bases; nucleotides not matched to a gene: 8. Germline V gene lookup returns CDR1 LGHNA and CDR2 YSLEER. The CDR3 sequence is 16 residues long. The CDR3 nucleotides read TGCGCCAGCAGCCGCCGACCTGGACAGGGGAATTCACCCCTCCACTTT. Its protein product is CASSRRPGQGNSPLHF.

There are many counts of this clonotype. The rearrangement links TRBV12-3 or TRBV12-4 to TRBJ2-1; D is perhaps TRBD2 (6 bases). V was clipped by 1 base and J by 7 bases, with 8 bases between them. The CDR3 has 13 amino acids. The CDR3 reads CASSLEGRNEQFF. The CDR3 region has the DNA TGTGCCAGCAGTTTAGAGGGGAGGAATGAGCAGTTCTTC.